This TCR beta chain was identified in a study of brain T cells in children with intractable seizures. V lost 0 bases, J lost 1 base, and 10 bases lay in between. The germline CDR1 and CDR2 sequences are MNHEY and SMNVEV (reference sequence). The CDR3 sequence is 16 residues long. This clone has a single count. TCRdb keeps only in-frame clones here, not all; method: immunoSEQ multiplex PCR. The repertoire holds about 110,000 clones, with approximately 94% as singletons. The source is a boy less than two years old with hemimegalencephaly and intractable seizures. The sequencing here drew on peripheral blood, taken at surgery. This rearrangement joins TRBV27 to TRBJ2-1, with D possibly TRBD1 on 6 matching bases. DNA of the CDR3: TGTGCCAGCAGTTTATCGGGACATCCTTCCTACAATGAGCAGTTCTTC. It encodes CASSLSGHPSYNEQFF.